This T cell receptor beta chain was identified in a study of Tregs in tolerant kidney transplant recipients. Points from the study as a whole: Donor-specific Treg expansion exceeded global Treg expansion in tolerant patients, suggesting antigen drive.

Note on this clone: Its antigen is as yet unknown. Compared with germline, one end of the junction differs, possibly owing to a read error. Other DNA sequences of this sample code for an identical CDR3.

Unstimulated Tregs (CD4+CD25+CD127-) and CD4+CD25- non-Tregs were sorted from PBMCs. TCRdb keeps only in-frame clones here, not all; method: immunoSEQ multiplex PCR. The table records about 64,000 clones, 98% of them present only once. This CDR3 has 16 residues. Germline V lookup: CDR1 LGHNA, CDR2 YSLEER. This receptor was taken from a human donor who received a combined kidney and bone marrow transplant. The sequences come from Tregs from blood, collected before the transplant. The chain combines TRBV4-3 with TRBJ1-3; D gene ambiguous. CDR3 protein: CASSQAGTAGGNTIYF. The CDR3 DNA follows: TGCGCTAGCAGCCAAGCGGGAACCGCGGGGGGAAACACCATATATTTT.